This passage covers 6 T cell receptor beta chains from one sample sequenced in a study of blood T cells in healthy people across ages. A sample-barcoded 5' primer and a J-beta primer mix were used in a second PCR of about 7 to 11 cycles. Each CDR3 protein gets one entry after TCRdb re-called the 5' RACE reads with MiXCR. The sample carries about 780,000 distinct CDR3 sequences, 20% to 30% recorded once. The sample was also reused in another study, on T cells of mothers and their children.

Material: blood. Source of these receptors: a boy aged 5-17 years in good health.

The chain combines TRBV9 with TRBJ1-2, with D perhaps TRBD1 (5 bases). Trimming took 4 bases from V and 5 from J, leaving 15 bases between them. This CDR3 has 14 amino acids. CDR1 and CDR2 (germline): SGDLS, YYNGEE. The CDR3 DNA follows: TGTGCCAGCAGCTTAGGGGAGAGGGGTTATGGCTACACCTTC. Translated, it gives CASSLGERGYGYTF. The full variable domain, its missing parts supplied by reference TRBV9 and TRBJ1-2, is DSGVTQTPKHLITATGQRVTLRCSPRSGDLSVYWYQQSLDQGLQFLIQYYNGEERAKGNILERFSAQQFPDLHSELNLSSLELGDSALYFCASSLGERGYGYTFGSGTRLTVV.

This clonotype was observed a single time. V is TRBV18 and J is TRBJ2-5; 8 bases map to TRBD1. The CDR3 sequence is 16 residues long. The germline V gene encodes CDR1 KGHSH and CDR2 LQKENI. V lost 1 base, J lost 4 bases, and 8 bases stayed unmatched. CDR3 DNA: TGTGCCAGCTCACCACGGCAGCAGGGGGCCGGAGAGACCCAGTACTTC. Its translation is CASSPRQQGAGETQYF.

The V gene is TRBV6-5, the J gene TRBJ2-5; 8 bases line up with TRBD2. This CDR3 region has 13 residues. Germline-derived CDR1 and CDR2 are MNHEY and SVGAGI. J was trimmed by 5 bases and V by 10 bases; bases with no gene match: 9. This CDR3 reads CAISKGLAETQYF. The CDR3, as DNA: TGTGCCATTTCGAAAGGACTAGCCGAGACCCAGTACTTC.

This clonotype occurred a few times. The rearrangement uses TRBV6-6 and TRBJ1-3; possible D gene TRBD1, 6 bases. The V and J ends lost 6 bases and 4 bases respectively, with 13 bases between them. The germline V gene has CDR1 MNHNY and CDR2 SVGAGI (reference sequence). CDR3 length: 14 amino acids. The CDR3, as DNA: TGTGCCAGCAGGACAGGTTCCCCCGGAAACACCATATATTTT. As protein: CASRTGSPGNTIYF.

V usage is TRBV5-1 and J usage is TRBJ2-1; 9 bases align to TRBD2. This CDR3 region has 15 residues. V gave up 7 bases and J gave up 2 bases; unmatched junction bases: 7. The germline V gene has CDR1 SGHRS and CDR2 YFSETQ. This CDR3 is CASAGGGAPYNEQFF. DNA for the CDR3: TGCGCCAGCGCAGGCGGGGGGGCCCCCTACAATGAGCAGTTCTTC.

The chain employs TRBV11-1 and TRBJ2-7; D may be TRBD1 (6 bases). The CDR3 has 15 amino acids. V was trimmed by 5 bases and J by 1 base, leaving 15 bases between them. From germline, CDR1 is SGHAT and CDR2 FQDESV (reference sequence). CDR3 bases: TGTGCCAGCAGCCCCATCAGGGGACGGTCCTACGAGCAGTACTTC. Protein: CASSPIRGRSYEQYF.